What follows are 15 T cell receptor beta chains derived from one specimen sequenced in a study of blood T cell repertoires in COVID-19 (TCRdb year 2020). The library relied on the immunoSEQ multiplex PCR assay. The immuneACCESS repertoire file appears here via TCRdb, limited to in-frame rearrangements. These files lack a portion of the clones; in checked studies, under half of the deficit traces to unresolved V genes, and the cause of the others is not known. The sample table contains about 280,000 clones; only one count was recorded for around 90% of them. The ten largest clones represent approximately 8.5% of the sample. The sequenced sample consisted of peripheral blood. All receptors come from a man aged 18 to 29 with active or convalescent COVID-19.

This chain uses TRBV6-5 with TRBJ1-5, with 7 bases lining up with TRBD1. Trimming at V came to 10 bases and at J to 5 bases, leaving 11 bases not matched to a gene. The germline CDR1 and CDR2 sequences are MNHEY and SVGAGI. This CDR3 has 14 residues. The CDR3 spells CATGGRQGYQPQHF. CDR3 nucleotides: TGTGCCACCGGGGGTCGACAGGGTTATCAGCCCCAGCATTTT.

The CDR3 DNA follows: TGTGCCATCAGTGAGTCTGGGGCCCAAGAGACCCAGTACTTC. This encodes CAISESGAQETQYF. The rearrangement uses TRBV10-3 and TRBJ2-5; a weak D match, TRBD1 (5 bases). The V gene lost 0 bases and the J gene lost 1 base, with 6 bases spanning the gap. Germline loops: CDR1 ENHRY, CDR2 SYGVKD. The length of the CDR3 is 14 residues.

The CDR3 DNA follows: TGTGCCAGCAGTGGACTAGCGGGGATGGAGACCCAGTACTTC. Amino acid sequence: CASSGLAGMETQYF. The rearrangement links TRBV27 to TRBJ2-5; 12 bases fit TRBD2. Germline V CDR1 and CDR2: MNHEY, SMNVEV (reference sequence). The V segment lost 5 bases and the J segment 5 bases; nucleotides outside the gene matches: 3. The CDR3 is made up of 14 amino acids.

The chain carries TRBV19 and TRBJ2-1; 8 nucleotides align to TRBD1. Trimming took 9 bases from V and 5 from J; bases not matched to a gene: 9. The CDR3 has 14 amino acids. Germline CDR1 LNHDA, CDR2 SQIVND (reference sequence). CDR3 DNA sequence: TGTGCCAGCACCGGACAGGGAAGGGACAATGAGCAGTTCTTC. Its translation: CASTGQGRDNEQFF.

Here the CDR3 reads CASSLQTGGSGNTIYF. As DNA, the CDR3 is TGCGCCAGCAGCTTGCAGACAGGTGGTTCTGGAAACACCATATATTTT. V is TRBV5-1 and J is TRBJ1-3, with D perhaps matching TRBD1 (6 bases). The V end was cut by 1 base, the J end by 1 base, with 12 bases between. The CDR3 length is 16 residues. Germline V gives CDR1 SGHRS, CDR2 YFSETQ. Full variable domain (rest looked up from reference TRBV5-1 and TRBJ1-3): KAGVTQTPRYLIKTRGQQVTLSCSPISGHRSVSWYQQTPGQGLQFLFEYFSETQRNKGNFPGRFSGRQFSNSRSEMNVSTLELGDSALYLCASSLQTGGSGNTIYFGEGSWLTVV.

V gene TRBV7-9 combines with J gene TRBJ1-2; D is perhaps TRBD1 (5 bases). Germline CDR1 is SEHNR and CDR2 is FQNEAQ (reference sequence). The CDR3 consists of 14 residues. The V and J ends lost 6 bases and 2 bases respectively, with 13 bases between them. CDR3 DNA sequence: TGTGCCAGCAGTAGCTCGGGGGTGAACTATGGCTACACCTTC. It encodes CASSSSGVNYGYTF.

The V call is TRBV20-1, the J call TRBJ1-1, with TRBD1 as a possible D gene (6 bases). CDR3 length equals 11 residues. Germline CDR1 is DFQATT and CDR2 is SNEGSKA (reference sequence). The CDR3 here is CSGTINTEAFF. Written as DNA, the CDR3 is TGCAGCGGGACAATCAACACTGAAGCTTTCTTT.

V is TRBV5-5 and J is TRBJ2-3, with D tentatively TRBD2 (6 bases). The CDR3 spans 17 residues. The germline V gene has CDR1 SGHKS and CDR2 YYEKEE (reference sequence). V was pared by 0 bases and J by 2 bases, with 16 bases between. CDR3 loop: CASSLGGQRGTTDTQYF. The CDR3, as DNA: TGTGCCAGCAGCTTGGGTGGGCAGCGCGGGACCACAGATACGCAGTATTTT.

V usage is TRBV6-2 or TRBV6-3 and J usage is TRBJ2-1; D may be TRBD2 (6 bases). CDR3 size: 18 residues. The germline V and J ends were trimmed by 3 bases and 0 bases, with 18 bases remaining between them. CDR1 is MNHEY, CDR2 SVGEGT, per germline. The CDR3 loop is CASSYIGTDLSSYNEQFF. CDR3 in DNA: TGTGCCAGCAGTTATATAGGGACTGACCTTAGCTCCTACAATGAGCAGTTCTTC.

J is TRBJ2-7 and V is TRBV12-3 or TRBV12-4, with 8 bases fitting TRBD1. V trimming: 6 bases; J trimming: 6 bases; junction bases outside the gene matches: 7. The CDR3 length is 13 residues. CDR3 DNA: TGTGCCAGCAGACCGGACAGGGTCGGCGAGCAGTACTTC. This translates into CASRPDRVGEQYF.

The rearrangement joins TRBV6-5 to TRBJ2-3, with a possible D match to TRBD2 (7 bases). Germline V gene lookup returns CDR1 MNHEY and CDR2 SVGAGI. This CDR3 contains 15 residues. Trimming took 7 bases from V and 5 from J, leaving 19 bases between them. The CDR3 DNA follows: TGTGCCAGCACTCCCTTGGGCGGGGGACAAGATACGCAGTATTTT. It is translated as CASTPLGGGQDTQYF.

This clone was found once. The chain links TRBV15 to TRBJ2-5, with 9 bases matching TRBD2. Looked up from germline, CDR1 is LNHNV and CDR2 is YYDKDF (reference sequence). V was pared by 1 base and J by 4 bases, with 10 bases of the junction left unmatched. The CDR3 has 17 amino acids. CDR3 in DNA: TGTGCCACCAGCAGAGGGGCCAGCGGGGGGCTCCGAGAGACCCAGTACTTC. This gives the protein CATSRGASGGLRETQYF. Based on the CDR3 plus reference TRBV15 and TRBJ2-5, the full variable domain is DAMVIQNPRYQVTQFGKPVTLSCSQTLNHNVMYWYQQKSSQAPKLLFHYYDKDFNNEADTPDNFQSRRPNTSFCFLDIRSPGLGDTAMYLCATSRGASGGLRETQYFGPGTRLLVL.

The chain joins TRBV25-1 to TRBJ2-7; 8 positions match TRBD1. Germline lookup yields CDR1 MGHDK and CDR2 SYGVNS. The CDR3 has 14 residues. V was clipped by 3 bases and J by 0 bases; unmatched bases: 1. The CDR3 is CASSDDRGSYEQYF. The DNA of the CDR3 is TGTGCCAGCAGTGACGACAGGGGCTCCTACGAGCAGTACTTC.

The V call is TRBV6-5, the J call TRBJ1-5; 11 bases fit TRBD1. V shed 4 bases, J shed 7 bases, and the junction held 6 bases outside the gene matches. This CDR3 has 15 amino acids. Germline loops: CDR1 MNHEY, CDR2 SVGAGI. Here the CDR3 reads CASSLGTGGGQPQHF. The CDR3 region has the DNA TGTGCCAGCAGTTTGGGGACAGGGGGGGGGCAGCCCCAGCATTTT.

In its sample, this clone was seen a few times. CDR3 coding DNA: TGTGCCAGCAGCAAACAGGGCGCCCTTTATGGCTACACCTTC. Its translation: CASSKQGALYGYTF. The chain combines TRBV2 with TRBJ1-2; tentative D call: TRBD1 (6 bases). Germline values: CDR1 SNHLY, CDR2 FYNNEI. This CDR3 region has 14 residues. Trimming removed 6 bases at V and 5 bases at J, with 16 bases between.